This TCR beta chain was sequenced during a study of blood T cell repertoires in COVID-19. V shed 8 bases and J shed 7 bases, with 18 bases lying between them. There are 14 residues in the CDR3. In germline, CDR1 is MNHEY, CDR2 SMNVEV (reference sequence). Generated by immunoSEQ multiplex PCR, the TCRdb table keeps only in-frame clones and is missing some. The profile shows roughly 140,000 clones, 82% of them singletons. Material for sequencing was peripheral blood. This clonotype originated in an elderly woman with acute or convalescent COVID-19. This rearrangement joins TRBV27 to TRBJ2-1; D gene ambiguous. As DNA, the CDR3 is TGTGCCAGCCATACTTATCCCCCAAATAATGAGCAGTTCTTC. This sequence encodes CASHTYPPNNEQFF.